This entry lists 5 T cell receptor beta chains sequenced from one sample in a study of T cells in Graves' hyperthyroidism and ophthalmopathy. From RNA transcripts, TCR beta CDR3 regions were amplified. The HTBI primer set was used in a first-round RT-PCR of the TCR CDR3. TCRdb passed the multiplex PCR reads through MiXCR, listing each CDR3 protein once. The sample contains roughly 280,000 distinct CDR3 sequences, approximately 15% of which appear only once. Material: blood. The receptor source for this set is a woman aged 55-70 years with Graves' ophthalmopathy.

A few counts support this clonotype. As DNA, the CDR3 is TGTGCCAGCTCACCTTTAAGGGACAGCCGCTCGTTCTTC. Its translation is CASSPLRDSRSFF. The chain links TRBV18 to TRBJ2-1; 7 bases map to TRBD1. The V gene's germline CDR1 is KGHSH and CDR2 LQKENI. There are 13 residues in the CDR3. Trimming took 3 bases from V and 15 from J; bases not matched to a gene: 11.

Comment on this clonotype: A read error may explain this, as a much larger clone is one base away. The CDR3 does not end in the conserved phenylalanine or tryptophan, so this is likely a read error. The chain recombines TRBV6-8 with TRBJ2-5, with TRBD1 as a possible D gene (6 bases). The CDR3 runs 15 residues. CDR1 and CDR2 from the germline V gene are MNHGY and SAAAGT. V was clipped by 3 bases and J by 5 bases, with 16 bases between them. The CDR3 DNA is TGTGCCAGCAGTTATCTCCAGGGGTATTTGGAGACCCAGTACTCC. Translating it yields CASSYLQGYLETQYS.

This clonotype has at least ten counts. The CDR3 loop is CASRQDRATDTQYF. CDR3 sequence (DNA): TGTGCCAGTAGGCAGGACAGGGCCACAGATACGCAGTATTTT. The chain employs TRBV19 and TRBJ2-3, with TRBD1 matching over 8 bases. This CDR3 spans 14 amino acids. Trimming removed 6 bases from V and 2 bases from J; junction bases left unmatched: 4. The germline V gene encodes CDR1 LNHDA and CDR2 SQIVND (reference sequence).

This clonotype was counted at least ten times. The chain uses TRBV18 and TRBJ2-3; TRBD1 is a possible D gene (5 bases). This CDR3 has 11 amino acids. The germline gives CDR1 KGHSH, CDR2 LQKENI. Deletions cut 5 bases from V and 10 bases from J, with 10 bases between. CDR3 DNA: TGTGCCAGCTCAGTTCAGGGATCGCAGTATTTT. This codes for CASSVQGSQYF.

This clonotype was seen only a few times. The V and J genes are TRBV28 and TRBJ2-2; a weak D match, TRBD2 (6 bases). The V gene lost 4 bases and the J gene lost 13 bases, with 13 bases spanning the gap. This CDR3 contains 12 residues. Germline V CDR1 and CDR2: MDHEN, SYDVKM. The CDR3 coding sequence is TGTGCCAGCAGTTCCATCACCGGGAGGCTGTTTTTT. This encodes CASSSITGRLFF.